Sequencing of this T cell receptor (beta chain) was carried out in a study of blood T cell repertoires in COVID-19. Study details: Sites across the United States, Italy and Spain contributed samples from acute and convalescent COVID-19.

Original methodology: Counts of nucleated cells, estimated from reference gene primer amplification, were obtained. The table came from immunoSEQ multiplex PCR; TCRdb's copy has only in-frame clones and leaves some out. From that table come the V and J calls and clone size; the DNA was used to work out D and trimming. Here the sample spans some 150,000 clones, about 91% being singletons. The CDR3 consists of 14 residues. Germline CDR1 is LNHDA and CDR2 is SQIVND (reference sequence). V was pared by 4 bases and J by 1 base, with 2 bases of the junction left unmatched. The chain is built from TRBV19 and TRBJ2-5, with 8 nucleotides matching TRBD2. Sequencing input: peripheral blood. This clonotype originated in a woman between 55 and 75 years old with acute or convalescent COVID-19. The DNA of the CDR3 is TGTGCCAGTAGTAGGGCGGGGGGCCAAGAGACCCAGTACTTC. This translates into CASSRAGGQETQYF.